The TCR beta chain under discussion was sequenced for a study of T cells in Graves' hyperthyroidism and ophthalmopathy. Study information: Sampling of peripheral blood happened at initial diagnosis, prior to any treatment.

The TCR beta CDR3 regions underwent amplification using RNA transcripts as the source. HTBI primers were the set used in a first-round RT-PCR of the TCR CDR3. Each CDR3 protein is one row after TCRdb ran MiXCR on the multiplex PCR reads. The sample gives 690,000 or so distinct CDR3 sequences, about 19% of which show up once; approximately 15% is in the top ten. At first hyperthyroidism diagnosis, before any ophthalmopathy symptoms, the blood sample was collected. Germline-derived CDR1 and CDR2 are WSHSY and SAAADI. CDR3 length equals 12 residues. V was pared by 3 bases and J by 8 bases, with 8 bases between. Whole-study results and caveats: Blood samples included most of the expanded thyroid clonotypes exceeding 0.001.

With respect to this clonotype: The antigen is not known.

The chain joins TRBV10-2 to TRBJ2-1; D not certain. This TCR derives from a woman aged 45 to 65 with Graves' hyperthyroidism that later progressed to Graves' ophthalmopathy. Source material: blood. The CDR3 region is CASSDFTDEQFF. The CDR3 DNA reads as TGCGCCAGCAGTGACTTTACCGATGAGCAGTTCTTC.